The clone carrying this T cell receptor (beta chain) was detected a few times. This record belongs to a study of T cell clones after liver transplantation. Study as a whole: Immunosuppression withdrawal was tried within 2 years after liver transplantation in this trial. Timepoints were pre-transplant, pre-withdrawal, and after withdrawal was completed or failed. A pre-transplant mixed lymphocyte reaction with TCRbeta sequencing defined graft-donor-reactive clones followed in post-transplant blood.

The table came from immunoSEQ multiplex PCR; TCRdb's copy has only in-frame clones and leaves some out. The data show some 40,000 clones, 86% seen once. This TCR derives from a human patient who received a liver transplant. Certain T cells may be donor cells from the graft. The material was CD4+ T cells from blood, obtained 24 months after liver transplant.

CDR3 in amino acids: CASSVPGRGTDTQYF. In DNA form, the CDR3 reads TGTGCCAGCAGTGTGCCCGGGAGAGGGACAGATACGCAGTATTTT. The rearrangement joins TRBV2 to TRBJ2-3; a possible D gene is TRBD2 (6 bases). Germline V CDR1 and CDR2: SNHLY, FYNNEI. V shed 4 bases and J shed 3 bases, with 14 bases lying between them. This CDR3 has 15 amino acids.